Shown below are 10 T cell receptor beta chains from a single sample sequenced in a study of CD8 T cells in ankylosing spondylitis. TCRdb recomputed calls from the 5' RACE reads with MiXCR, one row per CDR3 protein. Among around 150,000 distinct CDR3 sequences, around 18% were seen once, and the ten largest hold about 8.3%. Sequenced sample: blood, either unsorted or a sorted T cell fraction (not recorded which). These receptors all come from a male donor with ankylosing spondylitis or in good health (not recorded which).

This clonotype occurred many times. V gene TRBV20-1 combines with J gene TRBJ2-2; no clear D. V shed 3 bases and J shed 8 bases, with 13 bases lying between them. This CDR3 contains 13 residues. The germline gives CDR1 DFQATT, CDR2 SNEGSKA (reference sequence). CDR3 sequence: CSARRDSLGELFF. Here the CDR3 DNA reads TGCAGTGCTAGGCGAGACTCCCTTGGGGAGCTGTTTTTT.

This clonotype has a count of ten or more. The V gene is TRBV5-1, the J gene TRBJ2-5, with TRBD1 as a possible D gene (6 bases). V was pared by 2 bases and J by 2 bases, with 10 bases between. Germline-derived CDR1 and CDR2 are SGHRS and YFSETQ. The CDR3 contains 14 residues. The chain's CDR3 is CASSLTGPQETQYF. DNA for the CDR3: TGCGCCAGCAGCTTAACAGGGCCTCAAGAGACCCAGTACTTC.

Many counts were recorded for this clonotype. The chain uses TRBV29-1 and TRBJ2-7; 14 bases are a match to TRBD2. This CDR3 region has 16 residues. Trimming cost V 2 bases and J 3 bases; bases outside gene matches: 6. Germline V gene sequence: CDR1 SQVTM, CDR2 ANQGSEA. Here the CDR3 reads CSVELSGTSGSYEQYF. The CDR3 DNA follows: TGCAGCGTTGAATTGAGTGGGACTAGCGGGAGCTACGAGCAGTACTTC.

This clonotype showed up many times. The chain combines TRBV12-3 or TRBV12-4 with TRBJ1-1; TRBD1 is a possible D gene (6 bases). The CDR3 runs 13 residues. Trimming cost V 5 bases and J 1 base, with 8 bases left between them. In nucleotides, the CDR3 is TGTGCCAGCAGTGGGGACAAGAACACTGAAGCTTTCTTT. It yields the protein CASSGDKNTEAFF.

This clonotype was found a few times. The V gene is TRBV7-9, the J gene TRBJ2-6; unclear D gene. Deletions cut 7 bases from V and 1 base from J, with 8 bases between. CDR1 SEHNR and CDR2 FQNEAQ come from the germline V gene (reference sequence). The CDR3 length is 14 residues. CDR3 sequence reads: CASKLSSGANVLTF. CDR3 nucleotide sequence: TGTGCCAGCAAATTAAGTTCTGGGGCCAACGTCCTGACTTTC.

There are many counts of this clonotype. The rearrangement links TRBV20-1 to TRBJ2-1; D ambiguous. The V gene's germline CDR1 is DFQATT and CDR2 SNEGSKA (reference sequence). V dropped 7 bases and J dropped 3 bases, with 13 bases sitting between them. The CDR3 totals 13 residues. CDR3 DNA: TGCAGTGTCCGAAGGCGGTTCTACAATGAGCAGTTCTTC. It encodes CSVRRRFYNEQFF.

Remarks on this clonotype: A much larger clone differs from this one at a single base, so this may be a read error. This chain joins TRBV19 and TRBJ2-1; D call uncertain. Germline CDR1 reads LNHDA; CDR2 reads SQIVND (reference sequence). The CDR3 is 14 residues long. CDR3 in amino acids: CTSLASGSYNEQFF. The DNA for the CDR3 is TGTACCAGTCTGGCGTCAGGCTCCTACAATGAGCAGTTCTTC.

V usage is TRBV13 and J usage is TRBJ2-7; TRBD2 matches at 11 bases. V trimming: 5 bases; J trimming: 3 bases; junction bases outside the gene matches: 27. There are 22 residues in the CDR3. Germline CDR1 is PRHDT and CDR2 is FYEKMQ (reference sequence). The CDR3 protein is CASSHSPGTVSETSGMIYEQYF. The DNA of the CDR3 is TGTGCCAGCAGCCATTCTCCCGGGACAGTGAGTGAGACTAGCGGGATGATCTACGAGCAGTACTTC. The full variable domain, rest sourced from reference TRBV13 and TRBJ2-7, is AAGVIQSPRHLIKEKRETATLKCYPIPRHDTVYWYQQGPGQDPQFLISFYEKMQSDKGSIPDRFSAQQFSDYHSELNMSSLELGDSALYFCASSHSPGTVSETSGMIYEQYFGPGTRLTVT.

This clonotype was observed many times. The chain is built from TRBV5-1 and TRBJ2-3; the match to TRBD1 covers 8 bases. In germline, CDR1 is SGHRS, CDR2 YFSETQ. The J segment lost 4 bases and the V segment lost 5 bases, leaving 6 bases of the junction unmatched. The CDR3 runs to 14 residues. The CDR3 loop reads CASRDRDGADTQYF. DNA for the CDR3: TGCGCCAGCAGGGACAGGGACGGAGCAGATACGCAGTATTTT.

This clonotype has a count of ten or more. The chain couples TRBV4-1 to TRBJ2-3; 12 positions match TRBD2. V dropped 2 bases and J dropped 0; count of bases not matched to a gene: 15. The CDR3 totals 21 residues. Per the germline V gene, CDR1 is MGHRA and CDR2 is YSYEKL. As DNA, the CDR3 is TGCGCCAGCAGCCAAACCCCTAGCGGGAGGGCCCCGGTCCTAAGCACAGATACGCAGTATTTT. Protein product: CASSQTPSGRAPVLSTDTQYF.